A single sample gave rise to the 5 T cell receptor beta chains below, sequenced in a study of blood T cell repertoires in COVID-19. Profiling relied on immunoSEQ multiplex PCR, and the TCRdb table lists in-frame clones only, not all of them. The sample records some 190,000 clones, roughly 89% being singletons. The sample comprised PBMCs or T cells enriched from blood (not recorded which). These receptors originate from a middle-aged woman with acute COVID-19.

J is TRBJ1-2 and V is TRBV30; 7 nucleotides agree with TRBD1. This CDR3 region has 15 residues. CDR1 is GTSNPN and CDR2 is SVGIG in the germline V gene (reference sequence). V was pared by 3 bases and J by 1 base, with 8 bases of the junction left unmatched. This CDR3 is CAWRKTGTVNYGYTF. CDR3 bases: TGTGCCTGGAGGAAAACCGGGACAGTTAACTATGGCTACACCTTC.

This chain uses TRBV5-1 with TRBJ2-7, with TRBD1 as a possible D gene (6 bases). The CDR3 is 14 residues long. Trimming left V 4 bases short and J 6 bases short, with 17 bases between. CDR1 SGHRS and CDR2 YFSETQ come from the germline V gene. The CDR3 region has the DNA TGCGCCAGCAGCAGGACCGGGACATCGAGCGAGCAGTACTTC. Translating it yields CASSRTGTSSEQYF.

This chain links TRBV7-3 with TRBJ2-5; TRBD1 agrees at 10 bases. CDR3 length equals 16 residues. Per germline, CDR1 SGHTA and CDR2 FQGTGA. V lost 1 base and J lost 2; bases outside the gene matches: 4. The CDR3 DNA is TGTGCCAGCAGCTTAAAAGGGACAGGGGTTCAAGAGACCCAGTACTTC. Translated: CASSLKGTGVQETQYF.

The genes are TRBV15 and TRBJ1-5; 8 nucleotides align to TRBD1. The CDR3 is made up of 20 amino acids. The germline CDR1 and CDR2 sequences are LNHNV and YYDKDF (reference sequence). Unmatched junction bases numbered 21, after V lost 5 bases and J lost 3 bases. The CDR3 bases are TGTGCCACCAGCGGTCAGGGGGCGCGTGGAGTAGGTGGTCTCAATCAGCCCCAGCATTTT. It yields the protein CATSGQGARGVGGLNQPQHF.

This chain links TRBV28 with TRBJ1-1, with 7 bases matching TRBD1. This CDR3 spans 16 amino acids. V lost 7 bases and J lost 0; bases outside the gene matches: 11. Germline V gene sequence: CDR1 MDHEN, CDR2 SYDVKM. The CDR3 sequence is CASTPEGARVNTEAFF. The CDR3, as DNA: TGTGCCAGCACCCCAGAGGGGGCACGGGTGAACACTGAAGCTTTCTTT.